This T cell receptor beta chain derives from a study of PD-1 blockade in classical Hodgkin lymphoma. General study findings and limits: Underlying causes for the observed repertoire differences were not defined, possibly disease activity or prior therapy. Newly diagnosed and completely responding patients shared comparable baseline diversity. Only CD4+ TCR diversity, not CD8+, had risen significantly by C4D1.

TCRdb's copy holds only in-frame clones and misses some; the assay was immunoSEQ multiplex PCR. The sample consists of 25,000 to 35,000 clones, approximately 66% of them appearing once. Brentuximab vedotin exposure varied among the patients, all of whom had relapsed after autologous stem cell transplantation. Best overall response was complete response, partial response or progressive disease in these relapsed/refractory classical Hodgkin lymphoma patients. This clone has a handful of counts. Its antigen is unidentified. This sequence originates from a human donor with classical Hodgkin lymphoma. Here the sequenced sample was peripheral blood mononuclear cells (PBMCs), taken before the second cycle of nivolumab.

CDR3 nucleotides: TGCGCCATTACTGCAGTTTCCCCTGGCACAGATACGCAGTATTTT. Translating gives CAITAVSPGTDTQYF. V and J are TRBV10-2 and TRBJ2-3; D unclear. This CDR3 is built from 15 residues. CDR1 and CDR2 from the germline V gene are WSHSY and SAAADI. The V and J ends lost 10 bases and 1 base respectively, with 18 bases between them.